This T cell receptor beta chain comes out of a study of blood T cells in healthy people across ages. Total RNA extracted from each sample amounted to at least 5 micrograms. Comments on this clonotype: What it binds is not known.

Findings and limits, study-wide: Calculation of diversity from one million T cells yielded estimates considered to be underestimates. Changes in expanded clonotypes were possibly confounded, as the CMV status of donors was unknown. Leaving the PBMCs unsorted stopped any conclusive comparison of naive versus antigen-experienced cells.

A sample-barcoded 5' primer and a J-beta primer mix were used in a second PCR of roughly 7 to 11 cycles. TCRdb reprocessed the 5' RACE reads with MiXCR, giving one entry per CDR3 protein. The sample yields about 2 million distinct CDR3 sequences, approximately 50% seen once. CDR3 length equals 17 residues. Germline values: CDR1 MGHRA, CDR2 YSYEKL. The V and J ends lost 0 bases and 0 bases respectively, with 13 bases between them. This chain connects TRBV4-1 to TRBJ2-3; the D gene could be TRBD1 or TRBD2 (5 bases each). The origin of this receptor is a woman aged 40 to 50 in good health. The sample comprised blood. The CDR3 DNA reads as TGCGCCAGCAGCCAAGATAGGGCAGGGAGTAGCACAGATACGCAGTATTTT. This codes for CASSQDRAGSSTDTQYF.